This TCR beta chain was captured by sequencing in a study of blood T cell repertoires in COVID-19. As for the study in general: Specimens from acute and convalescent COVID-19 originated in the United States, Italy and Spain. Sources were T cells, B-cell-depleted T cells, or PBMCs; the material itself was cDNA or gDNA.

Source study methods: Amplification from reference gene primers served as the basis for estimated nucleated cell counts. TCRdb's table, derived via immunoSEQ multiplex PCR, lists solely in-frame clones and lacks some. The D gene and trimming were derived from the DNA, and the V and J assignments and clone size from that table. Among around 300,000 clones listed, roughly 88% were seen once. J was trimmed by 6 bases and V by 1 base; bases with no gene match: 7. CDR3 size: 16 residues. The V gene's germline CDR1 is SNHLY and CDR2 FYNNEI. The sample was peripheral blood. The rearrangement uses TRBV2 and TRBJ1-5; TRBD1 matches 9 bases. The sequence came from a woman aged 45-60 years with active or convalescent COVID-19. This chain's CDR3 is CASSEGRTGEGQPQHF. The CDR3 nucleotides read TGTGCCAGCAGTGAAGGGAGGACAGGGGAGGGTCAGCCCCAGCATTTT.